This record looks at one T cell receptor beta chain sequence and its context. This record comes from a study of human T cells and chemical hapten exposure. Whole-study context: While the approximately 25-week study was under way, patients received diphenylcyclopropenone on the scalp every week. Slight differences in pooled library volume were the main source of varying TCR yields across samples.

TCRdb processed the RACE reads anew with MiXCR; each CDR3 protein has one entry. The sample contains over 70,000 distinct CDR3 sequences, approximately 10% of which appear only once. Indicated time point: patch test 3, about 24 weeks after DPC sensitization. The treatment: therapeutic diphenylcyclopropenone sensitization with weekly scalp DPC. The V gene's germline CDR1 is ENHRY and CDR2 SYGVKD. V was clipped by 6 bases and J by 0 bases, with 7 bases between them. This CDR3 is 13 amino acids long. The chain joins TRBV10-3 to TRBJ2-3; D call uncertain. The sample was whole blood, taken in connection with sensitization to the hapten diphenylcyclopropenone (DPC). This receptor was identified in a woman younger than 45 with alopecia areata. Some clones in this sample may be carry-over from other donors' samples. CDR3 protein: CAIRAFSTDTQYF. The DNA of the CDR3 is TGTGCCATCAGGGCATTTAGCACAGATACGCAGTATTTT.